The 19 T cell receptor beta chains in this list originate from one sample, sequenced in a study of blood T cell repertoires in COVID-19. Some clones are missing from TCRdb's copy, which holds only in-frame ones; the method was immunoSEQ multiplex PCR. The profile covers about 670,000 clones, with 75% to 90% appearing a single time and approximately 0.25% taken by the ten largest. The sequencing input was peripheral blood. The receptors stem from a woman aged 18-29 years with acute or convalescent COVID-19.

V gene TRBV27 combines with J gene TRBJ1-2; 7 positions agree with TRBD1. CDR3 length: 14 amino acids. Losses at the gene ends were 3 bases for V and 4 bases for J; bases not matched to a gene: 5. Per germline, CDR1 MNHEY and CDR2 SMNVEV (reference sequence). CDR3 residues: CASSFLGQAYGYTF. The CDR3 DNA reads as TGTGCCAGCAGTTTCCTCGGACAGGCCTATGGCTACACCTTC.

V is TRBV29-1 and J is TRBJ1-2; D is possibly TRBD1 (5 bases). Trimming took off 0 bases at V and 8 bases at J, with 19 bases between the two ends. This CDR3 is 15 amino acids long. Per germline, CDR1 SQVTM and CDR2 ANQGSEA. The DNA of the CDR3 is TGCAGCGTTGAAGATCTTAGACCCAGGGCGGACGGCTACACCTTC. Residues: CSVEDLRPRADGYTF.

The chain is built from TRBV7-9 and TRBJ1-3; D ambiguous. V lost 5 bases and J lost 0, with 11 bases in between. Per germline, CDR1 SEHNR and CDR2 FQNEAQ (reference sequence). CDR3 length: 15 amino acids. CDR3 region: CASSQLRDSGNTIYF. The CDR3 DNA reads TGTGCCAGCAGCCAATTACGGGACTCTGGAAACACCATATATTTT. Drawing the rest from reference TRBV7-9 and TRBJ1-3, the complete variable domain is DTGVSQNPRHKITKRGQNVTFRCDPISEHNRLYWYRQTLGQGPEFLTYFQNEAQLEKSRLLSDRFSAERPKGSFSTLEIQRTEQGDSAMYLCASSQLRDSGNTIYFGEGSWLTVV.

The chain recombines TRBV7-6 with TRBJ1-3, with TRBD1 matching 10 bases. The germline V gene has CDR1 SGHVS and CDR2 FNYEAQ. The CDR3 is 17 amino acids. The V gene end was trimmed by 4 bases and the J gene end by 3 bases; junction bases not matched to a gene: 9. CDR3 in amino acids: CASSSRIRTGGGNTIYF. In nucleotides, the CDR3 is TGTGCCAGCAGCTCCCGTATAAGGACAGGGGGTGGAAACACCATATATTTT. The full variable domain, rest sourced from reference TRBV7-6 and TRBJ1-3, is GAGVSQSPRYKVTKRGQDVALRCDPISGHVSLYWYRQALGQGPEFLTYFNYEAQQDKSGLPNDRFSAERPEGSISTLTIQRTEQRDSAMYRCASSSRIRTGGGNTIYFGEGSWLTVV.

The rearrangement uses TRBV27 and TRBJ2-3; TRBD1 might be the D (5 bases). The CDR3 covers 14 residues. The V end lost 5 bases, the J end lost 1 base, and 10 bases lay between the germline ends. Germline CDR1 and CDR2: MNHEY and SMNVEV (reference sequence). This CDR3 reads CASSLGQGTDTQYF. DNA of the CDR3: TGTGCCAGCAGTCTGGGGCAGGGCACAGATACGCAGTATTTT.

This clone was counted once. This chain uses TRBV6-4 with TRBJ2-2; D call uncertain. Germline V gene lookup returns CDR1 MRHNA and CDR2 SNTAGT. The CDR3 has 15 amino acids. With 2 bases removed from V and 3 bases from J, the gap between germline ends came to 10 bases. DNA for the CDR3: TGTGCCAGCAGTGACACCTCGGGTTACACCGGGGAGCTGTTTTTT. This codes for CASSDTSGYTGELFF.

The genes are TRBV4-1 and TRBJ2-7; 13 bases are a match to TRBD2. This CDR3 has 19 amino acids. The germline gives CDR1 MGHRA, CDR2 YSYEKL. The V segment lost 3 bases and the J segment 0 bases; nucleotides outside the gene matches: 11. As DNA, the CDR3 is TGCGCCAGCAGCCATCCTGGGGGACTAGCGGGGAGTTACTCCTACGAGCAGTACTTC. It codes for CASSHPGGLAGSYSYEQYF.

This clone was picked up one time. V gene TRBV5-5 combines with J gene TRBJ1-2; no clear D gene. Germline CDR1 reads SGHKS; CDR2 reads YYEKEE (reference sequence). V was shortened by 2 bases and J by 2 bases, with 10 bases between the two germline ends. This CDR3 has 14 residues. CDR3 in amino acids: CASSLSQVNYGYTF. The DNA of the CDR3 is TGTGCCAGCAGCTTAAGTCAGGTCAACTATGGCTACACCTTC.

CDR3 nucleotide sequence: TGTGCTAGTGGTTTGGTTTACGGGACACCTCATTCACCCCTCCACTTT. It is translated as CASGLVYGTPHSPLHF. This chain joins TRBV12-5 and TRBJ1-6, with D possibly matching TRBD1 (6 bases). CDR3 length: 16 amino acids. From germline, CDR1 is LGHNT and CDR2 FRNRAP. Trimming shortened V by 0 bases and J by 8 bases, and 14 bases separated the two germline ends. Full variable domain (remainder filled in from reference TRBV12-5 and TRBJ1-6): DARVTQTPRHKVTEMGQEVTMRCQPILGHNTVFWYRQTMMQGLELLAYFRNRAPLDDSGMPKDRFSAEMPDATLATLKIQPSEPRDSAVYFCASGLVYGTPHSPLHFGNGTRLTVT.

The V and J genes are TRBV12-3 or TRBV12-4 and TRBJ1-2; 10 nucleotides agree with TRBD1. The CDR3 is 13 residues long. The ends lost 11 bases at V and 6 bases at J; junction bases unmatched: 9. The CDR3: CAGRRGTGDGYTF. The CDR3 coding sequence is TGTGCCGGCCGCCGTGGGACAGGGGATGGCTACACCTTC.

The chain recombines TRBV9 with TRBJ2-3; possible D gene TRBD2, 7 bases. The CDR3 consists of 15 residues. Germline assignment: CDR1 SGDLS and CDR2 YYNGEE. Trimming pared 7 bases from V and 6 bases from J, leaving 21 bases between. The CDR3 loop reads CASDYGGASRDTQYF. The CDR3 DNA sequence: TGTGCCAGCGATTATGGGGGGGCTTCGCGGGATACGCAGTATTTT.

The gene calls are TRBV5-1 and TRBJ1-2; TRBD1 matches at 10 bases. Trimming at V came to 4 bases and at J to 3 bases, leaving 3 bases not matched to a gene. Germline CDR1 is SGHRS and CDR2 is YFSETQ. The CDR3 runs to 14 residues. The CDR3 DNA sequence: TGCGCCAGCAGCACGACAGGGGGCGACTATGGCTACACCTTC. It yields the protein CASSTTGGDYGYTF.

This clone showed up just a few times. The chain has TRBV5-5 and TRBJ1-4; perhaps TRBD1 as D (5 bases). Germline V CDR1 and CDR2: SGHKS, YYEKEE (reference sequence). Trimming removed 6 bases from V and 5 bases from J, with 11 bases in between. There are 13 residues in the CDR3. The CDR3 DNA reads TGTGCCAGCACCCTGGGGGGAAATGAAAAACTGTTTTTT. Protein: CASTLGGNEKLFF.

This clone came up once. The gene calls are TRBV6-5 and TRBJ1-1; no firm D call. CDR3 length: 14 residues. The V and J ends lost 8 bases and 7 bases respectively, with 20 bases between them. The germline CDR1 and CDR2 sequences are MNHEY and SVGAGI. CDR3 residues: CASSNIGPRGEAFF. In DNA, the CDR3 is TGTGCCAGCTCCAATATTGGCCCCCGGGGTGAAGCTTTCTTT.

In this sample, this clone turned up once. The V gene is TRBV20-1, the J gene TRBJ1-6; 8 bases align to TRBD1. The CDR3 runs 14 residues. V lost 3 bases, J lost 7 bases, and 5 bases stayed unmatched. Germline-derived CDR1 and CDR2 are DFQATT and SNEGSKA (reference sequence). The CDR3 DNA reads as TGCAGTGCTAGTCGGGACAGGCTCAATTCACCCCTCCACTTT. It translates to CSASRDRLNSPLHF.

The gene calls are TRBV7-9 and TRBJ1-1; tentatively, D is TRBD1 (5 bases). V shed 1 base and J shed 6 bases, with 9 bases lying between them. The germline gives CDR1 SEHNR, CDR2 FQNEAQ (reference sequence). CDR3 length equals 13 residues. As DNA, the CDR3 is TGTGCCAGCAGCTTAGGGGGCCTGCCTGAAGCTTTCTTT. It codes for CASSLGGLPEAFF.

This clone was seen once. The chain recombines TRBV4-2 with TRBJ1-1; 11 positions agree with TRBD1. CDR1 and CDR2 from the germline V gene are LGHNA and YNFKEQ. This CDR3 is built from 14 residues. After removal of 2 bases from V and 5 bases from J, the junction contained 1 base not matched to a gene. The CDR3 DNA reads as TGTGCCAGCAGCCAACGGGACAGGGGGACTGAAGCTTTCTTT. Translation gives CASSQRDRGTEAFF.

This clone has a single count. The V gene is TRBV21-1, the J gene TRBJ2-2; the table's TRBD1 call for D was not verified on the DNA. TRBV21-1 is assigned pseudogene status. This CDR3 has 17 residues. The CDR3, as DNA: TGTGCCAGCAGCAAAAGGGCAGCACAGGCGATCACCGGGGAGCTGTTTTTT. Translating it yields CASSKRAAQAITGELFF.

The chain uses TRBV24-1 and TRBJ1-4; 7 nucleotides line up with TRBD1. The germline gives CDR1 KGHDR, CDR2 SFDVKD. This CDR3 comprises 18 residues. Trimming removed 8 bases from V and 3 bases from J; junction bases left unmatched: 17. The CDR3 region is CATNHRTGEFRANEKLFF. In nucleotides, the CDR3 is TGTGCCACCAATCACCGGACAGGTGAATTCAGAGCTAATGAAAAACTGTTTTTT.